Shown below are 10 T cell receptor beta chains from a single sample sequenced in a study of Graves' ophthalmopathy and Graves' hyperthyroidism. The study amplified TCR beta CDR3 regions using RNA transcripts. RT-PCR in the first round used HTBI primers; a second-round multiplex PCR followed. Each CDR3 protein is one row after TCRdb ran MiXCR on the multiplex PCR reads. The data show around 1,200,000 distinct CDR3 sequences, approximately 35% seen once. The specimen sequenced was peripheral blood or thyroid tissue (not recorded which). The receptors shown here come from an adult man with Graves' hyperthyroidism.

Turning to this clonotype: A much more abundant neighbour one base away suggests this may be a read error. The V gene is TRBV12-3 or TRBV12-4, the J gene TRBJ1-2, with 8 bases matching TRBD1. This CDR3 spans 13 amino acids. J was trimmed by 8 bases and V by 7 bases; bases with no gene match: 9. The CDR3 nucleotides read TGTGCCAGCAACCTAGACAGGGGAGTCGGCTACACCTTC. As protein: CASNLDRGVGYTF.

V and J are TRBV15 and TRBJ1-5; D might be TRBD1 (5 bases). The CDR3 is 16 amino acids. Germline V gives CDR1 LNHNV, CDR2 YYDKDF (reference sequence). Between the trimmed V and J ends, which lost 3 bases and 5 bases, there was a span of 17 bases. CDR3 bases: TGTGCCACCAGCAGTGAGTCCATCAGGGTCCATCAGCCCCAGCATTTT. This gives the protein CATSSESIRVHQPQHF. Complete variable domain (other parts from reference TRBV15 and TRBJ1-5): DAMVIQNPRYQVTQFGKPVTLSCSQTLNHNVMYWYQQKSSQAPKLLFHYYDKDFNNEADTPDNFQSRRPNTSFCFLDIRSPGLGDTAMYLCATSSESIRVHQPQHFGDGTRLSIL.

This clonotype has only a few counts. V usage is TRBV6-6 and J usage is TRBJ1-2; D is unclear. Trimming took off 5 bases at V and 4 bases at J, with 17 bases between the two ends. The CDR3 loop spans 15 amino acids. Germline V gene data show CDR1 as MNHNY and CDR2 as SVGAGI (reference sequence). DNA of the CDR3: TGTGCCAGCAGTGAAGCTTTGGCCGGCTTCTATGGCTACACCTTC. Its translation is CASSEALAGFYGYTF.

This clonotype was observed at least ten times. The V and J genes are TRBV9 and TRBJ1-6; 10 bases match TRBD1. CDR1 and CDR2 from the germline V gene are SGDLS and YYNGEE. CDR3 size: 16 residues. The J segment lost 7 bases and the V segment lost 3 bases, leaving 7 bases of the junction unmatched. This CDR3 reads CASSAGQGGSNSPLHF. DNA for the CDR3: TGTGCCAGCAGCGCTGGACAGGGGGGGTCGAATTCACCCCTCCACTTT.

This clonotype occurred many times. This sequence joins TRBV30 and TRBJ2-7; TRBD2 matches 11 bases. The CDR3 is 14 amino acids. Germline CDR1 is GTSNPN and CDR2 is SVGIG (reference sequence). The junction had 6 bases not matched to a gene; V was cut back by 3 bases and J by 5 bases. This chain's CDR3 is CAWRLAGVPHEQYF. In DNA, the CDR3 is TGTGCCTGGAGACTAGCGGGAGTCCCGCACGAGCAGTACTTC.

The genes are TRBV5-5 and TRBJ2-7; D is unclear. CDR3 length equals 15 residues. Germline V CDR1 and CDR2: SGHKS, YYEKEE (reference sequence). V was clipped by 1 base and J by 2 bases, with 13 bases between them. CDR3 protein: CASSLMTELTYEQYF. DNA of the CDR3: TGTGCCAGCAGCTTGATGACGGAACTCACCTACGAGCAGTACTTC.

This clonotype was seen ten or more times. V is TRBV7-6 and J is TRBJ2-7; 8 nucleotides align to TRBD1. This CDR3 spans 15 amino acids. Germline V CDR1 and CDR2: SGHVS, FNYEAQ. Unmatched junction bases numbered 12, after V lost 5 bases and J lost 6 bases. The CDR3: CASSAHFRGRIEQYF. DNA of the CDR3: TGTGCCAGCAGCGCCCACTTCAGGGGGCGGATCGAGCAGTACTTC.

A remark on this clonotype: With a much larger clone just one base away, this may be a read error. The CDR3 DNA is TGCGCCAGCAGCGGCGGGGTGCACGAGACCCAGTACTTC. Its protein is CASSGGVHETQYF. The chain recombines TRBV5-1 with TRBJ2-5, with a tentative D call TRBD2 (6 bases). Germline V gene lookup returns CDR1 SGHRS and CDR2 YFSETQ. V was clipped by 4 bases and J by 5 bases, with 12 bases between them. The CDR3 is made up of 13 amino acids.

J is TRBJ2-5 and V is TRBV7-9; D is possibly TRBD1 (6 bases). Germline lookup yields CDR1 SEHNR and CDR2 FQNEAQ (reference sequence). This CDR3 has 16 amino acids. Trimming took 6 bases from V and 0 from J, leaving 17 bases between them. CDR3: CASSYIRQEDQETQYF. In DNA form, the CDR3 reads TGTGCCAGCAGTTACATCAGACAGGAGGACCAAGAGACCCAGTACTTC.

This chain joins TRBV15 and TRBJ2-1; D is possibly TRBD1 (6 bases). The V and J ends lost 1 base and 7 bases respectively, with 17 bases between them. Germline V lookup: CDR1 LNHNV, CDR2 YYDKDF (reference sequence). The CDR3 consists of 16 residues. The CDR3 sequence: CATSRVNTGKVNEQFF. CDR3 sequence (DNA): TGTGCCACCAGCAGAGTAAATACAGGGAAAGTTAATGAGCAGTTCTTC. Filled out from reference TRBV15 and TRBJ2-1, the complete variable domain reads DAMVIQNPRYQVTQFGKPVTLSCSQTLNHNVMYWYQQKSSQAPKLLFHYYDKDFNNEADTPDNFQSRRPNTSFCFLDIRSPGLGDTAMYLCATSRVNTGKVNEQFFGPGTRLTVL.